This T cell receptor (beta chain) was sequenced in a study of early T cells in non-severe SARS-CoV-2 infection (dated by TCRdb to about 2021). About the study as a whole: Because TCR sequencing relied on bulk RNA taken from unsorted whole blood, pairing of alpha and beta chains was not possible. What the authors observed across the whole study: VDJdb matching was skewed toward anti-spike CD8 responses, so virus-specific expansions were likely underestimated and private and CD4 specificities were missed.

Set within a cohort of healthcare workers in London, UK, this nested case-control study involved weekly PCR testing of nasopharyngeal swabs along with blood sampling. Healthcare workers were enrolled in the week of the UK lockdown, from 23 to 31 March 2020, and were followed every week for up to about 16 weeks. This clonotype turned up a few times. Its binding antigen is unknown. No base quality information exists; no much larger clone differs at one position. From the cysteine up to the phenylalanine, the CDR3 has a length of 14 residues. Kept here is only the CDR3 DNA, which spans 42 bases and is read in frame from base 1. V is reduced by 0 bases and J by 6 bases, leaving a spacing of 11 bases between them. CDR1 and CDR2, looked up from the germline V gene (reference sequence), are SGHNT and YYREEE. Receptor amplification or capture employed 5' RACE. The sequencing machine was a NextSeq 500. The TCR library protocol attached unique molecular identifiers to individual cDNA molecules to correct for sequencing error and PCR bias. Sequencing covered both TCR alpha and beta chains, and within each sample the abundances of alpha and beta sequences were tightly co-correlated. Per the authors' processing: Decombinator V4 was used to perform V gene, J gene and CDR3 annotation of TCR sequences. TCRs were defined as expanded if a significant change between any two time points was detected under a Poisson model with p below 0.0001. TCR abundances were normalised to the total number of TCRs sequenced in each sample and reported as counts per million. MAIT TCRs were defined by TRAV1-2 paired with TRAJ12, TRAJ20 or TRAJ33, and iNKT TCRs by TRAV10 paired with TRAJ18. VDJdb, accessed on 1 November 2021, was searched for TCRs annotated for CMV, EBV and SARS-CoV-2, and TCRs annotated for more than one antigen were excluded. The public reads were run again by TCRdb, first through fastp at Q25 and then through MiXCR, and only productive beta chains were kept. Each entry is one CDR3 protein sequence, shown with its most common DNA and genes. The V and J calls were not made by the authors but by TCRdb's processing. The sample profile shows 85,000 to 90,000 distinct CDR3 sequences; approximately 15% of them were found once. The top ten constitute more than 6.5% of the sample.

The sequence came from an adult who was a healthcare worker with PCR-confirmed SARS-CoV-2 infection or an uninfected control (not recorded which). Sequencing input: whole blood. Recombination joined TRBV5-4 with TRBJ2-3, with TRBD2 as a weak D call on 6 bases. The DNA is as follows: TGTGCCAGCAGCTTGGTGTCTAGCGAGGATACGCAGTATTTT. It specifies CASSLVSSEDTQYF.